This T cell receptor beta chain is drawn from a study of T cell changes during pregnancy in multiple sclerosis. The CDR3 totals 17 residues. CDR1 is SGHNT and CDR2 is YYREEE in the germline V gene (reference sequence). V lost 4 bases and J lost 4, with 23 bases in between. Sequencing used immunoSEQ multiplex PCR; TCRdb keeps in-frame clones, though not all of them. The data contain approximately 73,000 clones, roughly nine tenths of them singletons. The chain recombines TRBV5-4 with TRBJ1-2, with D possibly TRBD1 on 6 matching bases. The receptor's source is a female donor with multiple sclerosis, enrolled in a pregnancy study. The source was CD4+ T cells from peripheral blood mononuclear cells, collected before pregnancy. CDR3 coding DNA: TGTGCCAGCAGCCCGCCTACGCCCGGACAGAACCTCTATGGCTACACCTTC. This gives the protein CASSPPTPGQNLYGYTF. Filled out from reference TRBV5-4 and TRBJ1-2, the complete variable domain reads ETGVTQSPTHLIKTRGQQVTLRCSSQSGHNTVSWYQQALGQGPQFIFQYYREEENGRGNFPPRFSGLQFPNYSSELNVNALELDDSALYLCASSPPTPGQNLYGYTFGSGTRLTVV.